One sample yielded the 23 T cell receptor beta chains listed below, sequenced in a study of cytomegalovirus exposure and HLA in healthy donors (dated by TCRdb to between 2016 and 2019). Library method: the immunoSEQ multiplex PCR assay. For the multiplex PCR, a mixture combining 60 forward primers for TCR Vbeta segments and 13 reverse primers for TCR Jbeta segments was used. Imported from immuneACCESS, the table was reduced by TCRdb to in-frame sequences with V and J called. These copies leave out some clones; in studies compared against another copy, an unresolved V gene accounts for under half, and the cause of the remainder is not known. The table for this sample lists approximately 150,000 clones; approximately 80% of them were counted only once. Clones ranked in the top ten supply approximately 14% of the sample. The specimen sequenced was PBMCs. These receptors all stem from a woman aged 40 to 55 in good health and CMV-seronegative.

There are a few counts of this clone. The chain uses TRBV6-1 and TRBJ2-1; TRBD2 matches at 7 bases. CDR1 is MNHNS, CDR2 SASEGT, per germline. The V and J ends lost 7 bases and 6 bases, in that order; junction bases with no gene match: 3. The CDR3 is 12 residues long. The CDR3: CASKTSSNEQFF. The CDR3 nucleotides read TGTGCCAGCAAGACTAGCTCCAATGAGCAGTTCTTC.

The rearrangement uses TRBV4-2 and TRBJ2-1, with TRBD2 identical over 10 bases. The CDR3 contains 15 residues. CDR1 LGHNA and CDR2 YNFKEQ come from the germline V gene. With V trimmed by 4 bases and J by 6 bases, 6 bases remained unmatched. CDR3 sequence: CASSPSGRGANEQFF. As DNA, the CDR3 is TGTGCCAGCAGCCCGAGCGGGAGGGGGGCCAATGAGCAGTTCTTC.

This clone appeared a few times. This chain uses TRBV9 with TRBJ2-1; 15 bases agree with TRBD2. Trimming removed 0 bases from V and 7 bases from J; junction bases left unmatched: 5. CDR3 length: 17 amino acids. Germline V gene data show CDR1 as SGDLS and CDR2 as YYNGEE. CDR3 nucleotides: TGTGCCAGCAGCGTAGTGGGGACTAGCGGGGGGCAAAATGAGCAGTTCTTC. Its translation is CASSVVGTSGGQNEQFF.

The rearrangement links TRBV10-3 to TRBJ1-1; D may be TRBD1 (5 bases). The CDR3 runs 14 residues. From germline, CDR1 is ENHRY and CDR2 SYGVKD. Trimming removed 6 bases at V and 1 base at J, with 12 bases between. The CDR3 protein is CAISEGRRNTEAFF. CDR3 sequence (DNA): TGTGCCATCAGCGAGGGGAGGAGGAACACTGAAGCTTTCTTT.

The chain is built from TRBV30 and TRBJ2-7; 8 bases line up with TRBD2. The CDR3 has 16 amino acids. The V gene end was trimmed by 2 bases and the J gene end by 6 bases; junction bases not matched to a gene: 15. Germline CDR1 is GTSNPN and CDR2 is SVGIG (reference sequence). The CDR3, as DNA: TGTGCCTGGAGTCTCCTAAATAAACGGGGGGGCCCCGAGCAGTACTTC. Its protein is CAWSLLNKRGGPEQYF.

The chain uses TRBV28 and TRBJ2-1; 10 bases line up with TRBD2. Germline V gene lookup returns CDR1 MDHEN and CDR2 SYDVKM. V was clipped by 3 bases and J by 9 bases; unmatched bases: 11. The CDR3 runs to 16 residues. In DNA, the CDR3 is TGTGCCAGCAGTTTCCCGGCTAGCGGGAGAACGGCTGAGCAGTTCTTC. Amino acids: CASSFPASGRTAEQFF. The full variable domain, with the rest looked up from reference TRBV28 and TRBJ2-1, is DVKVTQSSRYLVKRTGEKVFLECVQDMDHENMFWYRQDPGLGLRLIYFSYDVKMKEKGDIPEGYSVSREKKERFSLILESASTNQTSMYLCASSFPASGRTAEQFFGPGTRLTVL.

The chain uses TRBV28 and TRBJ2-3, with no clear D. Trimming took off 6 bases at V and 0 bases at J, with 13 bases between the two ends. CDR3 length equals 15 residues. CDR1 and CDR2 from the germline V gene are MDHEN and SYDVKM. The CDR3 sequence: CASSPFPPSTDTQYF. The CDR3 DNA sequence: TGTGCCAGCAGCCCGTTTCCCCCTAGCACAGATACGCAGTATTTT. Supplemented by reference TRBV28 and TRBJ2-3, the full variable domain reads DVKVTQSSRYLVKRTGEKVFLECVQDMDHENMFWYRQDPGLGLRLIYFSYDVKMKEKGDIPEGYSVSREKKERFSLILESASTNQTSMYLCASSPFPPSTDTQYFGPGTRLTVL.

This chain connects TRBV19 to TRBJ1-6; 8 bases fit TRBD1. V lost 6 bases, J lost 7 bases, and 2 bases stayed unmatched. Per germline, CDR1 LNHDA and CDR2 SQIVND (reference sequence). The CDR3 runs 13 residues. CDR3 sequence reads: CASRGTGNSPLHF. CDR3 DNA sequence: TGTGCCAGTAGAGGGACAGGAAATTCACCCCTCCACTTT.

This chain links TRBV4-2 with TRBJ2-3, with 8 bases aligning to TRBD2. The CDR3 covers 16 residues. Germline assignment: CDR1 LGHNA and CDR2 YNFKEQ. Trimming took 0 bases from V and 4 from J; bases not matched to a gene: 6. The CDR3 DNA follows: TGTGCCAGCAGCCAAGAAGGCGACGGGGGGGCAGATACGCAGTATTTT. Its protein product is CASSQEGDGGADTQYF.

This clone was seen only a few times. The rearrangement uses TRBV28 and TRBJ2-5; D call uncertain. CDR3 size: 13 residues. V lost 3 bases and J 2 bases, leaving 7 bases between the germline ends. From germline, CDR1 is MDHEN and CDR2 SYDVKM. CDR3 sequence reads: CASSLSHQETQYF. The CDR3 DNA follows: TGTGCCAGCAGTTTGTCCCATCAAGAGACCCAGTACTTC.

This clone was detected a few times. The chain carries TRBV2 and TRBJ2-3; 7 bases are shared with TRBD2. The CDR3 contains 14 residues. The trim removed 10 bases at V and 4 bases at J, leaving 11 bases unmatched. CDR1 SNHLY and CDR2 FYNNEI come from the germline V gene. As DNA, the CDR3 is TGTGCCACCTCATGGGAGGGCGCCCCAGATACGCAGTATTTT. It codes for CATSWEGAPDTQYF.

The CDR3 region is CASSLEAPLNTEAFF. CDR3 in DNA: TGTGCCAGCAGTCTCGAGGCTCCCCTGAACACTGAAGCTTTCTTT. The chain joins TRBV6-5 to TRBJ1-1; D unclear. V dropped 5 bases and J dropped 0 bases, with 13 bases sitting between them. The CDR3 loop spans 15 amino acids. In germline, CDR1 is MNHEY, CDR2 SVGAGI.

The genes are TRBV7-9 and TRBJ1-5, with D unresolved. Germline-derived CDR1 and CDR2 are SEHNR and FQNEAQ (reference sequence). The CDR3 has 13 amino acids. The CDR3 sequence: CSERNEFNQPQHF. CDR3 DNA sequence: TGTTCCGAGAGAAATGAGTTCAATCAGCCCCAGCATTTT.

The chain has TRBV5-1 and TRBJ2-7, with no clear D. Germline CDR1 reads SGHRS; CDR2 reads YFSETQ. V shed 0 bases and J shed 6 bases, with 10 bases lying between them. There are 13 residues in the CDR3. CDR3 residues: CASSLEAGSEQYF. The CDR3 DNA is TGCGCCAGCAGCTTGGAGGCAGGCTCCGAGCAGTACTTC.

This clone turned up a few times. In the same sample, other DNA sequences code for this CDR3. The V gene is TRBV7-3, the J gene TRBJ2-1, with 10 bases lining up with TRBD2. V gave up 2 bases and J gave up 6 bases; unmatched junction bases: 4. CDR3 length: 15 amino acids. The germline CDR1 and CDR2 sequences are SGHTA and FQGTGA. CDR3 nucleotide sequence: TGTGCCAGCAGCTTAGGGCTAGCGGGGGTCAATGAGCAGTTCTTC. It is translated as CASSLGLAGVNEQFF.

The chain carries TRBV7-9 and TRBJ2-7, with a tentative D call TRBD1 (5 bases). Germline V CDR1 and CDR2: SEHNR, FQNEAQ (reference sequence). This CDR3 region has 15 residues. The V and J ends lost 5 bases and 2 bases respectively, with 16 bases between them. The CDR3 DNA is TGTGCCAGCAGCCACCCATCGACAGTAACCTACGAGCAGTACTTC. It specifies CASSHPSTVTYEQYF.

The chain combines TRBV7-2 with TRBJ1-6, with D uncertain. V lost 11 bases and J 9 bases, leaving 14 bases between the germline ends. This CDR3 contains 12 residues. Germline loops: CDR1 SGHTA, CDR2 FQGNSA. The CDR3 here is CAGADTSSPLHF. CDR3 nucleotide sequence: TGTGCCGGAGCTGATACCTCTTCACCCCTCCACTTT.

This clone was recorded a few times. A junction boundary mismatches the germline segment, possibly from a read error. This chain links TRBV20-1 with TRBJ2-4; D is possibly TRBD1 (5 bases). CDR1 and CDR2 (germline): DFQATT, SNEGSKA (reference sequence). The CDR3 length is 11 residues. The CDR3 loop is CSARGQNSQYF. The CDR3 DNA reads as TGCAGTGCTAGAGGACAGAACAGTCAGTACTTC.

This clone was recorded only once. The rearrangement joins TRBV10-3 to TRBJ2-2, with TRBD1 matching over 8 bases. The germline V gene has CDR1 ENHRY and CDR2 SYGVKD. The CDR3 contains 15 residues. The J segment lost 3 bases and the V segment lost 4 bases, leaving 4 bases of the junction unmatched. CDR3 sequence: CAISGPGGHTGELFF. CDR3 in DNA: TGTGCCATCAGTGGTCCAGGGGGCCACACCGGGGAGCTGTTTTTT.

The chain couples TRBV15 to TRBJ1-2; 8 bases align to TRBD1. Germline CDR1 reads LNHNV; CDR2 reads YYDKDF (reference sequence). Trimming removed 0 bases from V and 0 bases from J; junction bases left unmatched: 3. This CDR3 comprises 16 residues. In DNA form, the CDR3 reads TGTGCCACCAGCAGAGAGGGACAGGAAGCTAACTATGGCTACACCTTC. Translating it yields CATSREGQEANYGYTF.

DNA for the CDR3: TGTGCCAGCAGCTTAGTCGGTGGCGGGGGGGCCACAGATACGCAGTATTTT. Residues: CASSLVGGGGATDTQYF. The chain joins TRBV7-2 to TRBJ2-3, with 9 bases identical to TRBD2. The ends lost 1 base at V and 2 bases at J; junction bases unmatched: 7. Germline lookup yields CDR1 SGHTA and CDR2 FQGNSA. The CDR3 consists of 17 residues.

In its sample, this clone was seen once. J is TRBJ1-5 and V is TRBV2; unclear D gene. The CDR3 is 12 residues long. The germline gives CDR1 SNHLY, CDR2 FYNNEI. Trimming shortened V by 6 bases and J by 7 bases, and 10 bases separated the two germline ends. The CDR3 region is CASRPPGQPQHF. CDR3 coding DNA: TGTGCCAGCAGACCCCCGGGGCAGCCCCAGCATTTT. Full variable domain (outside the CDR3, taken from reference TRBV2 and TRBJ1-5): EPEVTQTPSHQVTQMGQEVILRCVPISNHLYFYWYRQILGQKVEFLVSFYNNEISEKSEIFDDQFSVERPDGSNFTLKIRSTKLEDSAMYFCASRPPGQPQHFGDGTRLSIL.

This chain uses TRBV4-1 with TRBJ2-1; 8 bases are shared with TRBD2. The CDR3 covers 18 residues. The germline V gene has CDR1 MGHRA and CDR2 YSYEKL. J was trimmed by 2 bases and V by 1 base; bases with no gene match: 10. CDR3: CASSQVGRERGTYNEQFF. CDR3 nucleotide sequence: TGCGCCAGCAGCCAAGTCGGGCGGGAGCGGGGGACCTACAATGAGCAGTTCTTC.